Many counts were recorded for the clone carrying this TCR beta chain. The data derive from a study of CD8 T cells in ankylosing spondylitis. Library preparation for TCR beta used quantitative 5'-RACE with molecular barcodes. One entry per CDR3 protein, called by TCRdb with MiXCR from the 5' RACE reads. Of 230,000 or so distinct CDR3 sequences listed, around 25% were seen once; the top ten hold about 0.6%. The CDR3 is 14 amino acids. CDR1 is ENHRY and CDR2 is SYGVKD in the germline V gene. The germline V and J ends were trimmed by 0 bases and 2 bases, with 4 bases remaining between them. The chain uses TRBV10-3 and TRBJ1-4, with D hard to call. The sequenced sample was blood, either unsorted or a sorted T cell fraction (not recorded which). The receptor was derived from a male donor with ankylosing spondylitis or in good health (not recorded which). The CDR3 nucleotides are TGTGCCATCAGTGAGTCGACTACTAATGAAAAACTGTTTTTT. Its protein is CAISESTTNEKLFF.